This T cell receptor beta chain was sequenced during a study of blood T cell repertoires in COVID-19. Per the germline V gene, CDR1 is SEHNR and CDR2 is FQNEAQ (reference sequence). The CDR3 contains 14 residues. With 5 bases clipped from V and 4 bases from J, the junction kept 4 bases outside the gene matches. Only in-frame clones appear in the TCRdb table, and some are missing; sequencing was by immunoSEQ multiplex PCR. The table lists around 140,000 clones, about 80% of them singletons. Sequencing was carried out using PBMCs or T cells enriched from blood (not recorded which). The clonotype originates from a man in his forties with acute COVID-19. The chain uses TRBV7-9 and TRBJ1-3, with 8 positions matching TRBD1. The CDR3 loop reads CASSRTGLGNTIYF. CDR3 bases: TGTGCCAGCAGCCGGACAGGGTTAGGAAACACCATATATTTT.